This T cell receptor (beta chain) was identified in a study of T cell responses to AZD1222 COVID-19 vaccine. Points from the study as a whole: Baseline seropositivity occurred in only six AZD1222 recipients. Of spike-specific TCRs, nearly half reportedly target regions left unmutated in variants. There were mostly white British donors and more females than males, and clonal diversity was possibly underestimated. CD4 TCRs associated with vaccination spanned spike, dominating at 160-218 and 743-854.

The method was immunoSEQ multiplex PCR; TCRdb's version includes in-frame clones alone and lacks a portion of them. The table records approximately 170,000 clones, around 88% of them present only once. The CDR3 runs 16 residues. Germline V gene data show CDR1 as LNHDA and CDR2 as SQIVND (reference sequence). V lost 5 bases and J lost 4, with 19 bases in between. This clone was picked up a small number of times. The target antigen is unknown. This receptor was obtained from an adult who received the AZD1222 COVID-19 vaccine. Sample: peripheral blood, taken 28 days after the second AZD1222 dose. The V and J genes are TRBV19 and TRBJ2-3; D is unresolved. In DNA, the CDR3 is TGTGCCAGTAGTTTAACCTCCGGGCTGCCGGCAGATACGCAGTATTTT. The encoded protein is CASSLTSGLPADTQYF.